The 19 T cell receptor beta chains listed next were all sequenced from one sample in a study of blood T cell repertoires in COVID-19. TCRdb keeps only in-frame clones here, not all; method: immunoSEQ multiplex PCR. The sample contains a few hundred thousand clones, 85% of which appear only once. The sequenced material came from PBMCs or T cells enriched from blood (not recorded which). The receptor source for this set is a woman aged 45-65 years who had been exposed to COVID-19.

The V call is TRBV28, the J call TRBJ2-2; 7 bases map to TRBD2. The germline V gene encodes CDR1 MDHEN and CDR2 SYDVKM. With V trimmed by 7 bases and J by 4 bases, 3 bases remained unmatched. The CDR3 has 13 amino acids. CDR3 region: CASISGGTGELFF. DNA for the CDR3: TGTGCCAGCATCTCGGGGGGCACCGGGGAGCTGTTTTTT.

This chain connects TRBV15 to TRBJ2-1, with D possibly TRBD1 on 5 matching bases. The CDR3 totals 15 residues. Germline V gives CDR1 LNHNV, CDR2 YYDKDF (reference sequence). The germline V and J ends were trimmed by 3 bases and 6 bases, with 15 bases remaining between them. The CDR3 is CATSRGRQTSNEQFF. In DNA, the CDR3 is TGTGCCACCAGCAGGGGGCGTCAGACCTCCAATGAGCAGTTCTTC.

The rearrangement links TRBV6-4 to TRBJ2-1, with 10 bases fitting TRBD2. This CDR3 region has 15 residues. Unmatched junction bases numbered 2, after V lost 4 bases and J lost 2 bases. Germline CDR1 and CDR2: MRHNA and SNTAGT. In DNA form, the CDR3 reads TGTGCCAGCAGTGCAGCGGGGGGGACCTACAATGAGCAGTTCTTC. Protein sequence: CASSAAGGTYNEQFF.

CDR3 amino acids: CASGTGFTGELFF. Written as DNA, the CDR3 is TGTGCTAGTGGCACAGGTTTTACCGGGGAGCTGTTTTTT. The J gene is TRBJ2-2, the V gene TRBV12-5, with D tentatively TRBD1 (5 bases). This CDR3 is 13 amino acids long. Trimming took 6 bases from V and 5 from J, leaving 10 bases between them. The germline V gene encodes CDR1 LGHNT and CDR2 FRNRAP.

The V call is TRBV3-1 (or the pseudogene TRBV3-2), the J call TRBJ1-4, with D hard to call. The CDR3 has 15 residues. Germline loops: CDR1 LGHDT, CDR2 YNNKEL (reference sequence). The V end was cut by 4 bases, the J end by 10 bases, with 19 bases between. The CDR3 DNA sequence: TGTGCCAGCAGCCCCTCCCGGGCTACGGGAGGAAAACTGTTTTTT. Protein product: CASSPSRATGGKLFF.

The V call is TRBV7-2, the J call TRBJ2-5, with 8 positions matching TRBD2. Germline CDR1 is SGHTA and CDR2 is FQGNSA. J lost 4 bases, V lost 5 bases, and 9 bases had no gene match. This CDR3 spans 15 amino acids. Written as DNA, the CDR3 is TGTGCCAGCAGCCTCGGGGCGGGGGGAGGAGAGACCCAGTACTTC. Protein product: CASSLGAGGGETQYF.

The CDR3 sequence: CSVARDRVSYEQYF. As DNA, the CDR3 is TGCAGCGTTGCCCGGGACAGGGTCTCCTACGAGCAGTACTTC. The gene calls are TRBV29-1 and TRBJ2-7, with 9 bases identical to TRBD1. The CDR3 runs 14 residues. The germline V gene encodes CDR1 SQVTM and CDR2 ANQGSEA. J was trimmed by 0 bases and V by 4 bases; bases with no gene match: 4.

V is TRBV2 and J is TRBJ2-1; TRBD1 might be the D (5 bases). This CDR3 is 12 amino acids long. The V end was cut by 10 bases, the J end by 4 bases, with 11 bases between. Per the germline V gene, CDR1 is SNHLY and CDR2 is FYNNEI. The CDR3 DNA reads TGTGCCATCCTGGGGCTTTACAATGAGCAGTTCTTC. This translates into CAILGLYNEQFF.

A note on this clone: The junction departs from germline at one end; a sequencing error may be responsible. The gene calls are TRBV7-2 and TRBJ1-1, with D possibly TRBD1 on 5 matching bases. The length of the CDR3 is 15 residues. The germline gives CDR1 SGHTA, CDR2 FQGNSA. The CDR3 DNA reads TGTGCCAGCAGCTTATTCGTCGCGTCGGACACTGAGGCTTTCTTT. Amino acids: CASSLFVASDTEAFF. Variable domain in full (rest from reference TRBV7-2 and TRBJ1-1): GAGVSQSPSNKVTEKGKDVELRCDPISGHTALYWYRQSLGQGLEFLIYFQGNSAPDKSGLPSDRFSAERTGGSVSTLTIQRTQQEDSAVYLCASSLFVASDTEAFFGQGTRLTVV.

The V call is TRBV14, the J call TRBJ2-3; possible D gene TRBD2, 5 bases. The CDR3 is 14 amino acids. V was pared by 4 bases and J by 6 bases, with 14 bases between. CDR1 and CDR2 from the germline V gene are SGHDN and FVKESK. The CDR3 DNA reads TGTGCCAGCAGCCTCGATGAGGGATGGGATACGCAGTATTTT. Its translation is CASSLDEGWDTQYF.

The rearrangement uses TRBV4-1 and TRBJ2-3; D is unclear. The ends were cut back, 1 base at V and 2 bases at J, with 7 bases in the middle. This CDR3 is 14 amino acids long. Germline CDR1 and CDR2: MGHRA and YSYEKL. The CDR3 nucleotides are TGCGCCAGCAGCCAAGCTCTTATCACAGATACGCAGTATTTT. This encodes CASSQALITDTQYF.

The CDR3 region is CASSYFGGSSYEQYF. The CDR3 bases are TGTGCCAGCAGTTATTTTGGGGGGAGCTCCTACGAGCAGTACTTC. This chain uses TRBV6-2 or TRBV6-3 with TRBJ2-7; a weak D match, TRBD2 (6 bases). The length of the CDR3 is 15 residues. The V end lost 3 bases, the J end lost 0 bases, and 12 bases lay between the germline ends. Germline V gives CDR1 MNHEY, CDR2 SVGEGT.

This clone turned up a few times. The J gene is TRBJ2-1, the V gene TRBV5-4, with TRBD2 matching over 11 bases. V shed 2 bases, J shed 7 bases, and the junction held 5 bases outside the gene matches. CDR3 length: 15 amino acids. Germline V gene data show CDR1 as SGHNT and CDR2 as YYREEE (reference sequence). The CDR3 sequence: CASSLTLAGVNEQFF. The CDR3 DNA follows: TGTGCCAGCAGCTTAACACTAGCGGGGGTGAATGAGCAGTTCTTC. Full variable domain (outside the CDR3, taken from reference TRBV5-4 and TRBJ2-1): ETGVTQSPTHLIKTRGQQVTLRCSSQSGHNTVSWYQQALGQGPQFIFQYYREEENGRGNFPPRFSGLQFPNYSSELNVNALELDDSALYLCASSLTLAGVNEQFFGPGTRLTVL.

CDR3 bases: TGTGCCATCAGTGAGTCAGGGGATGAAAAACTGTTTTTT. Translation gives CAISESGDEKLFF. The chain links TRBV10-3 to TRBJ1-4, with a tentative D call TRBD1 (5 bases). Germline CDR1 is ENHRY and CDR2 is SYGVKD. The CDR3 has 13 amino acids. Trimming shortened V by 0 bases and J by 6 bases, and 5 bases separated the two germline ends.

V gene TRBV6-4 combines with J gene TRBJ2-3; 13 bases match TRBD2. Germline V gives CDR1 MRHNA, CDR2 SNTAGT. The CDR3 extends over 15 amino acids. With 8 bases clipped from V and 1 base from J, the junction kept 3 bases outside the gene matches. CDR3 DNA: TGTGCCAGCTCCGGGACTAGCGGGGGCACAGATACGCAGTATTTT. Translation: CASSGTSGGTDTQYF.

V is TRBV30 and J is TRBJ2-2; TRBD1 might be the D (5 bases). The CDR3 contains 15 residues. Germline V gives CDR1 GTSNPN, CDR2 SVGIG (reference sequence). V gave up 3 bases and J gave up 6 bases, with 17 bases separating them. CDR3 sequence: CAWRAQGLGAGELFF. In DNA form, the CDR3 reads TGTGCCTGGAGGGCCCAGGGTCTAGGGGCCGGGGAGCTGTTTTTT. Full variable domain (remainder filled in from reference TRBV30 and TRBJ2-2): SQTIHQWPATLVQPVGSPLSLECTVEGTSNPNLYWYRQAAGRGLQLLFYSVGIGQISSEVPQNLSASRPQDRQFILSSKKLLLSDSGFYLCAWRAQGLGAGELFFGEGSRLTVL.

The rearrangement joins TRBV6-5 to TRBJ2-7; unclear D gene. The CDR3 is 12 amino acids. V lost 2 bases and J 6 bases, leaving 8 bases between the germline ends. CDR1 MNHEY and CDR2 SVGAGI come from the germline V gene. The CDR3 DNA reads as TGTGCCAGCAGTTACCCAGGTAGCGAGCAGTACTTC. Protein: CASSYPGSEQYF.

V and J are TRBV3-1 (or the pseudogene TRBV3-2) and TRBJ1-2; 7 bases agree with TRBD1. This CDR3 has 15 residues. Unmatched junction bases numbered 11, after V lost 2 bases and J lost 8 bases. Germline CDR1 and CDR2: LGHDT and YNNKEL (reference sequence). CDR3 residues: CASSQSTGETQGYTF. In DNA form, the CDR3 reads TGTGCCAGCAGCCAATCAACAGGGGAAACACAAGGCTACACCTTC.

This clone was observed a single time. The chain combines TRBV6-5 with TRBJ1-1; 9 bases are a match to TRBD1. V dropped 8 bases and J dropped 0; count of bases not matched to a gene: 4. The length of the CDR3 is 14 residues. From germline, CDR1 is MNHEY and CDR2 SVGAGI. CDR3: CASHWTGVNTEAFF. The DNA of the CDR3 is TGTGCCAGCCACTGGACAGGGGTGAACACTGAAGCTTTCTTT.